The entry below gives a single T cell receptor beta chain sequence along with its context. Its specificity is unknown. This record comes from a study of shared clonotypes between healthy human individuals. Study-level background: Those who served as donors were a couple of women and a few men between the ages of 18 and 49.

DNA at 200 ng, 25,000 to 35,000 T cell genomes, went into sorted-subset replicate PCRs. TCRdb keeps only in-frame clones here, not all; method: immunoSEQ multiplex PCR. This sample has about a million clones; roughly 75% occur once, and the top ten carry about 1.5%. The CDR3 runs to 14 residues. V gave up 4 bases and J gave up 6 bases, with 15 bases separating them. In germline, CDR1 is SGHRS, CDR2 YFSETQ. Study-wide results and limits: Memory subsets generally showed lower estimated richness than naive subsets. Generation of non-shared clonotypes was less probable than generation of clonotypes shared by all four donors.

The chain recombines TRBV5-1 with TRBJ2-3, with D possibly matching TRBD1 (6 bases). This clonotype originated in a man between 18 and 35 years old in good health. Sequencing was carried out using memory CD4+ T cells sorted from blood. Sample subset: CD45RA-negative fraction. The CDR3 region is CASSPGTLGDTQYF. The CDR3 DNA is TGCGCCAGCAGCCCCGGGACACTCGGCGATACGCAGTATTTT.